This T cell receptor (beta chain) was recorded in a study of response to subunit inactivated influenza vaccine. TCRdb re-called the RT-PCR reads through MiXCR, storing one row per CDR3 protein. This sample has hundreds of thousands of distinct CDR3 sequences, with around 8% found just once. Findings and caveats of the study: A suggestion made by the authors is that each seasonal influenza vaccination recruits few new T cells.

Germline CDR1 reads SGHRS; CDR2 reads YFSETQ. V was cut by 0 bases and J by 0 bases, with 10 bases left in between. The CDR3 is 16 residues long. This clonotype has just a few counts. Its antigen is undetermined. The source was PBMCs from blood, collected around 25 months after vaccination. This TCR was recovered from a man in his fifties or sixties who received an inactivated influenza vaccine. The chain employs TRBV5-1 and TRBJ2-1; a weak D match, TRBD1 (6 bases). The CDR3 protein is CASSLAGESSYNEQFF. The CDR3, as DNA: TGCGCCAGCAGCTTGGCAGGGGAGAGCTCCTACAATGAGCAGTTCTTC.